What follows is one T cell receptor (beta chain) and its context. Its specificity is unknown. This entry comes from a study of TIL therapy for anti-PD-1-resistant metastatic lung cancer. Looking at the study overall: Progressing patients received lymphodepletion, expanded TIL infusion and IL-2. Tumors carried a median approximately 1.6 non-synonymous mutations per megabase. Notes on the study in general: The cohort had more treatment-naive, never-smoker and oncogene-addicted patients than typical. TIL clonotype persistence in blood showed no apparent association with response.

Time point of the sample: pre-treatment sample, taken before nivolumab and TIL therapy. The V end was cut by 6 bases, the J end by 2 bases, with 14 bases between. CDR3 length: 15 residues. Germline CDR1 and CDR2: SNHLY and FYNNEI. Sequencing used immunoSEQ v3. The method was immunoSEQ multiplex PCR; TCRdb's version includes in-frame clones alone and lacks a portion of them. This sample has more than 45,000 clones, with roughly 84% found just once. The clonotype originates from a person between 25 and 80 years old with non-small cell lung cancer. The genes are TRBV2 and TRBJ1-5, with TRBD1 as a possible D gene (6 bases). Sequences were derived from blood, sampled at baseline. The CDR3 protein is CASSGRGLGNQPQHF. CDR3 DNA sequence: TGTGCCAGCAGCGGCAGGGGCTTGGGCAATCAGCCCCAGCATTTT.